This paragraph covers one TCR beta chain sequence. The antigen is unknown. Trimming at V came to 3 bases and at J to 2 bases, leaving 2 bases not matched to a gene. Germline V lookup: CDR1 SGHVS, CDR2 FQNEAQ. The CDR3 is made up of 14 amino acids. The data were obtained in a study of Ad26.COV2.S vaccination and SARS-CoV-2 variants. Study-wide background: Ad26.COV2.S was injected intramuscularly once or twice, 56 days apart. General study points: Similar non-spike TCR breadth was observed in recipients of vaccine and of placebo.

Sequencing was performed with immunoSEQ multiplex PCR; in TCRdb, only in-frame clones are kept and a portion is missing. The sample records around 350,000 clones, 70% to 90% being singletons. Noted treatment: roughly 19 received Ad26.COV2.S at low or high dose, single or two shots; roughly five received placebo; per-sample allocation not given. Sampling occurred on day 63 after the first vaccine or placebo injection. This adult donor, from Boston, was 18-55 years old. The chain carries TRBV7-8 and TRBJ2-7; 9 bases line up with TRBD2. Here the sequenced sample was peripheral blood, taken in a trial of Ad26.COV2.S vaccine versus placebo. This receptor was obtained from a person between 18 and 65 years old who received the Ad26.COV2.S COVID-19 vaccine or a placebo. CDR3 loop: CASSLAGGPYEQYF. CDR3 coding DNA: TGTGCCAGCAGCTTGGCGGGGGGGCCCTACGAGCAGTACTTC.